The 22 T cell receptor beta chains below all came from one sample that was sequenced in a study of yellow fever vaccine responses in identical twins. TCRdb redid the calling of the RT-PCR reads with MiXCR, one entry per CDR3 protein. This sample has about 18,000 distinct CDR3 sequences, with about 56% found just once. Here the sequenced sample was T cells from blood (PBMCs), unsorted or a sorted subset (not recorded which), taken before or after yellow fever vaccination (not recorded which). The receptor set was obtained from a woman younger than 30 who received the yellow fever vaccine.

The V gene is TRBV18, the J gene TRBJ2-7; tentatively, D is TRBD1 (5 bases). Germline values: CDR1 KGHSH, CDR2 LQKENI. The V gene lost 2 bases and the J gene lost 3 bases, with 11 bases spanning the gap. The CDR3 is 14 amino acids. As DNA, the CDR3 is TGTGCCAGCTCACCAAGGGCAGGGAACTACGAGCAGTACTTC. Its translation is CASSPRAGNYEQYF.

The chain links TRBV29-1 to TRBJ2-5, with a tentative D call TRBD1 (5 bases). CDR3 length: 13 residues. Germline-derived CDR1 and CDR2 are SQVTM and ANQGSEA. V lost 3 bases, J lost 4 bases, and 12 bases lay in between. The CDR3 reads CSVDRGTRETQYF. In DNA form, the CDR3 reads TGCAGCGTTGATAGGGGTACAAGAGAGACCCAGTACTTC.

This clonotype has more than one count but fewer than ten. V and J are TRBV11-1 and TRBJ2-5, with D perhaps assigned TRBD1 or TRBD2 (5 bases each). V was clipped by 7 bases and J by 5 bases, with 17 bases between them. The CDR3 covers 14 residues. Germline V gene data show CDR1 as SGHAT and CDR2 as FQDESV (reference sequence). The CDR3 region has the DNA TGTGCCAGCACCCGGATGGGGGACGGGGAGACCCAGTACTTC. Its translation is CASTRMGDGETQYF.

This chain connects TRBV12-3 or TRBV12-4 to TRBJ2-3; D may be TRBD1 (6 bases). The CDR3 totals 14 residues. The V end lost 6 bases, the J end lost 2 bases, and 12 bases lay between the germline ends. CDR3 DNA sequence: TGTGCCAGCAGACGACAGGAAGCCACAGATACGCAGTATTTT. Its protein is CASRRQEATDTQYF.

This chain uses TRBV7-3 with TRBJ1-1; D is unclear. Germline V CDR1 and CDR2: SGHTA, FQGTGA. V lost 0 bases, J lost 11 bases, and 13 bases lay in between. The CDR3 sequence is 13 residues long. The CDR3 spells CASSLTTITEAFF. The CDR3 nucleotides read TGTGCCAGCAGCTTAACGACTATAACCGAGGCTTTCTTT. Full variable domain (outside the CDR3, taken from reference TRBV7-3 and TRBJ1-1): GAGVSQTPSNKVTEKGKYVELRCDPISGHTALYWYRQSLGQGPEFLIYFQGTGAADDSGLPNDRFFAVRPEGSVSTLKIQRTERGDSAVYLCASSLTTITEAFFGQGTRLTVV.

This clonotype occurred a few times. This chain joins TRBV11-3 and TRBJ2-2; D is possibly TRBD1 (6 bases). The V gene's germline CDR1 is SGHNT and CDR2 YENEEA. The CDR3 is made up of 15 amino acids. V lost 5 bases and J 4 bases, leaving 14 bases between the germline ends. This CDR3 reads CASSPYREGTGELFF. The CDR3 DNA is TGTGCCAGCAGCCCCTACAGGGAAGGCACCGGGGAGCTGTTTTTT.

The V gene is TRBV6-2 or TRBV6-3, the J gene TRBJ2-3; D is ambiguous. Trimming stripped 0 bases from V and 4 bases from J, with 14 bases between. Per the germline V gene, CDR1 is MNHEY and CDR2 is SVGEGT. This CDR3 is built from 16 residues. The CDR3 nucleotides are TGTGCCAGCAGTTACTCGACTCCTCCCCCCCCAGATACGCAGTATTTT. Protein sequence: CASSYSTPPPPDTQYF.

A few counts support this clonotype. The CDR3 region is CASSVGRTSGRAQETQYF. DNA for the CDR3: TGTGCCAGCAGCGTAGGACGGACCAGCGGGAGGGCACAAGAGACCCAGTACTTC. The chain joins TRBV11-3 to TRBJ2-5, with 10 bases fitting TRBD2. Germline V gene lookup returns CDR1 SGHNT and CDR2 YENEEA. This CDR3 has 18 amino acids. J lost 2 bases, V lost 5 bases, and 14 bases had no gene match.

The genes are TRBV18 and TRBJ2-3; 10 nucleotides line up with TRBD1. Per the germline V gene, CDR1 is KGHSH and CDR2 is LQKENI. The CDR3 length is 15 residues. Trimming removed 1 base from V and 5 bases from J; junction bases left unmatched: 3. The CDR3 sequence is CASSPLGQGLDTQYF. The CDR3 region has the DNA TGTGCCAGCTCACCACTGGGACAGGGGCTAGATACGCAGTATTTT.

This clonotype was found a few times. The chain uses TRBV5-1 and TRBJ2-7, with TRBD1 identical over 7 bases. Germline values: CDR1 SGHRS, CDR2 YFSETQ. This CDR3 is built from 15 residues. After removal of 4 bases from V and 3 bases from J, the junction contained 10 bases not matched to a gene. CDR3 bases: TGCGCCAGCAGCAAAAACAGGGGAGACGGCTACGAGCAGTACTTC. Protein product: CASSKNRGDGYEQYF.

The genes are TRBV29-1 and TRBJ2-6; 11 nucleotides match TRBD1. This CDR3 comprises 14 residues. Per germline, CDR1 SQVTM and CDR2 ANQGSEA. Germline trimming cut 7 bases from V and 12 bases from J; bases unmatched to any gene: 11. CDR3 protein: CSAWGGQGDRVLTF. The DNA of the CDR3 is TGCAGCGCTTGGGGGGGACAGGGGGACCGCGTCCTGACTTTC.

This clonotype was observed a handful of times. The chain couples TRBV7-2 to TRBJ2-1, with TRBD1 matching over 7 bases. The CDR3 has 14 amino acids. CDR1 is SGHTA and CDR2 is FQGNSA in the germline V gene. Losses at the gene ends were 5 bases for V and 4 bases for J; bases not matched to a gene: 5. The CDR3 sequence: CASSQGQLYNEQFF. For the CDR3, the DNA is TGTGCCAGCAGCCAGGGACAGCTGTACAATGAGCAGTTCTTC.

This clonotype was found a few times. The J gene is TRBJ1-2, the V gene TRBV3-1, with 7 bases aligning to TRBD1. The CDR3 length is 14 residues. In germline, CDR1 is LGHDT, CDR2 YNNKEL (reference sequence). V lost 8 bases and J lost 8; bases outside the gene matches: 14. CDR3 region: CASSNAGTALGYTF. CDR3 nucleotide sequence: TGTGCCAGCTCGAATGCAGGGACAGCCTTAGGCTACACCTTC.

This clonotype was recorded only once. V and J are TRBV7-3 and TRBJ2-1; TRBD2 is a possible D gene (6 bases). V was trimmed by 2 bases and J by 2 bases, leaving 16 bases between them. Germline V gives CDR1 SGHTA, CDR2 FQGTGA. This CDR3 has 17 residues. CDR3 in DNA: TGTGCCAGCAGCTTACAGCACCTAGCGTCGACCTACAATGAGCAGTTCTTC. Its translation is CASSLQHLASTYNEQFF.

This clonotype was counted only a few times. The chain combines TRBV27 with TRBJ2-1, with 7 positions matching TRBD2. Germline V gives CDR1 MNHEY, CDR2 SMNVEV (reference sequence). Trimming at V came to 5 bases and at J to 10 bases, leaving 8 bases not matched to a gene. The CDR3 has 13 amino acids. This CDR3 is CASSPPRAGEQFF. The CDR3 nucleotides are TGTGCCAGCAGTCCCCCTCGAGCGGGGGAGCAGTTCTTC.

This clonotype was seen once. This sequence joins TRBV18 and TRBJ2-7; no firm D call. The CDR3 extends over 14 amino acids. Trimming stripped 2 bases from V and 0 bases from J, with 8 bases between. CDR1 and CDR2 from the germline V gene are KGHSH and LQKENI. CDR3 DNA sequence: TGTGCCAGCTCACCAGATTTCGGCTCCTACGAGCAGTACTTC. Its protein is CASSPDFGSYEQYF.

The chain employs TRBV11-1 and TRBJ1-2; D remains unclear. Germline V gives CDR1 SGHAT, CDR2 FQDESV (reference sequence). This CDR3 has 16 amino acids. Trimming stripped 1 base from V and 8 bases from J, with 20 bases between. The CDR3 DNA is TGTGCCAGCAGCTTAGGATTCGGGTCCCAGCAACGAGGCTACACCTTC. Amino acids: CASSLGFGSQQRGYTF.

This clonotype showed up just once. CDR3 in DNA: TGTGCCAGCAGCTTAGGGCTTGGGGAGCAGTTCTTC. Amino acid sequence: CASSLGLGEQFF. The chain recombines TRBV7-2 with TRBJ2-1, with D unclear. Germline V gene sequence: CDR1 SGHTA, CDR2 FQGNSA. V gave up 1 base and J gave up 10 bases, with 8 bases separating them. The CDR3 sequence is 12 residues long.

The rearrangement links TRBV20-1 to TRBJ2-2; D is uncertain. V lost 4 bases to trimming and J lost 0 bases, with 3 bases between them. Per the germline V gene, CDR1 is DFQATT and CDR2 is SNEGSKA (reference sequence). The CDR3 spans 12 residues. The CDR3 loop is CSATANTGELFF. DNA of the CDR3: TGCAGTGCTACGGCGAACACCGGGGAGCTGTTTTTT.

This chain uses TRBV20-1 with TRBJ2-2; D is uncertain. Germline assignment: CDR1 DFQATT and CDR2 SNEGSKA (reference sequence). Trimming cost V 0 bases and J 8 bases, with 10 bases left between them. This CDR3 is 13 amino acids long. The CDR3 nucleotides are TGCAGTGCTAGAGATCGGATGCTTGGGGAGCTGTTTTTT. Translating it yields CSARDRMLGELFF.

V and J are TRBV18 and TRBJ2-1; TRBD2 agrees at 12 bases. This CDR3 comprises 14 residues. Germline assignment: CDR1 KGHSH and CDR2 LQKENI. The V gene end was trimmed by 5 bases and the J gene end by 9 bases; junction bases not matched to a gene: 5. The CDR3: CASSALTSGSEQFF. The CDR3 nucleotides are TGTGCCAGCTCAGCATTGACTAGCGGGAGTGAGCAGTTCTTC.

V is TRBV12-3 or TRBV12-4 and J is TRBJ2-7; the D gene is possibly TRBD1 (5 bases). The length of the CDR3 is 15 residues. The V end lost 7 bases, the J end lost 0 bases, and 16 bases lay between the germline ends. The CDR3 loop is CASNNGASPSYEQYF. The CDR3 DNA sequence: TGTGCCAGCAATAATGGGGCAAGCCCCTCCTACGAGCAGTACTTC.